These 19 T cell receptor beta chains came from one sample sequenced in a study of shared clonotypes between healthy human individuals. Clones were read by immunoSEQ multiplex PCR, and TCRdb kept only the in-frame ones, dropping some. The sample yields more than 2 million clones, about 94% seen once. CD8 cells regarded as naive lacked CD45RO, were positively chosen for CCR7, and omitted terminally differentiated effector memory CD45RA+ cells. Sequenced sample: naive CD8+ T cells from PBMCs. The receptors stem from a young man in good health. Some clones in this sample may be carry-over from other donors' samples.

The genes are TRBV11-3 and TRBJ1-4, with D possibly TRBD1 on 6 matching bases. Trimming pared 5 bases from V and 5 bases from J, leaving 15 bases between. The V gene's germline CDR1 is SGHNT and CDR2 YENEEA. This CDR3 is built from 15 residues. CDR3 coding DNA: TGTGCCAGCAGCCGAAAGGGGGGGGTCAATGAAAAACTGTTTTTT. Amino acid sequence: CASSRKGGVNEKLFF.

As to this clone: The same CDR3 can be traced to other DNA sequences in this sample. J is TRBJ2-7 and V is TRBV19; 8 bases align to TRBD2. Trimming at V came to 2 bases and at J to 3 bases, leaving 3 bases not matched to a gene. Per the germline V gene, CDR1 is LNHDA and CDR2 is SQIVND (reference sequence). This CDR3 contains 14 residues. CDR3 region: CASSISGRVYEQYF. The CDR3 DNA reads TGTGCCAGTAGTATAAGCGGGAGAGTCTACGAGCAGTACTTC.

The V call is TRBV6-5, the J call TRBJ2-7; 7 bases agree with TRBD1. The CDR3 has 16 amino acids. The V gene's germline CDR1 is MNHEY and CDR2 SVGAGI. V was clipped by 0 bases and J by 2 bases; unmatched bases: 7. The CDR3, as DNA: TGTGCCAGCAGTTACTCGAGTGGGACAGTCCCCTACGAGCAGTACTTC. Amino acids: CASSYSSGTVPYEQYF.

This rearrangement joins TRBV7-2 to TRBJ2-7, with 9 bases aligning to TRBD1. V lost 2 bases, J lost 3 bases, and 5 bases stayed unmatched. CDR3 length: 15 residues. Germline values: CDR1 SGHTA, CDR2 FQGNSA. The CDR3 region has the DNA TGTGCCAGCAGCTTATACGACAGGGGGGGCTACGAGCAGTACTTC. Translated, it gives CASSLYDRGGYEQYF.

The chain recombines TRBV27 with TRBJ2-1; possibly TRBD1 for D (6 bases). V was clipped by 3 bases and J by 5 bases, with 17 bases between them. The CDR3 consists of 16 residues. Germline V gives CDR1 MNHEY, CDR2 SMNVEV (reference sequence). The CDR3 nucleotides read TGTGCCAGCAGTTTTGGGTCAGGGGAAGTCAACAATGAGCAGTTCTTC. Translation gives CASSFGSGEVNNEQFF.

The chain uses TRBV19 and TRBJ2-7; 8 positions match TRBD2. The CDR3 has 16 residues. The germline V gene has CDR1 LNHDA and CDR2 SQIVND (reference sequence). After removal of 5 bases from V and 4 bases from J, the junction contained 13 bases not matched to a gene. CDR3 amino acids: CASSGGPGLVLYEQYF. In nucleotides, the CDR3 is TGTGCCAGTAGTGGCGGACCGGGACTAGTGCTATACGAGCAGTACTTC.

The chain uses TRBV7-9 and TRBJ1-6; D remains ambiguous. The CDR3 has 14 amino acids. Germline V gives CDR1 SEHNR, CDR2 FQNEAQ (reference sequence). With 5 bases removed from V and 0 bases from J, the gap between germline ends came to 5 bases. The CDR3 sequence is CASSPGSYNSPLHF. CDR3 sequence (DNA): TGTGCCAGCAGCCCGGGCTCCTATAATTCACCCCTCCACTTT. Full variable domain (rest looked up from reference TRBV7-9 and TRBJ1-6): DTGVSQNPRHKITKRGQNVTFRCDPISEHNRLYWYRQTLGQGPEFLTYFQNEAQLEKSRLLSDRFSAERPKGSFSTLEIQRTEQGDSAMYLCASSPGSYNSPLHFGNGTRLTVT.

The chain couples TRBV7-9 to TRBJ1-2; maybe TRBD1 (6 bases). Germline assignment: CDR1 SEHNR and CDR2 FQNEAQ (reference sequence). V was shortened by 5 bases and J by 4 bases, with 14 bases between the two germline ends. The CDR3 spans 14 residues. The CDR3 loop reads CASSETGLPYGYTF. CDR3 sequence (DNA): TGTGCCAGCAGCGAAACAGGGCTTCCCTATGGCTACACCTTC. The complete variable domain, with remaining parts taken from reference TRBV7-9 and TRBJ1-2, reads DTGVSQNPRHKITKRGQNVTFRCDPISEHNRLYWYRQTLGQGPEFLTYFQNEAQLEKSRLLSDRFSAERPKGSFSTLEIQRTEQGDSAMYLCASSETGLPYGYTFGSGTRLTVV.

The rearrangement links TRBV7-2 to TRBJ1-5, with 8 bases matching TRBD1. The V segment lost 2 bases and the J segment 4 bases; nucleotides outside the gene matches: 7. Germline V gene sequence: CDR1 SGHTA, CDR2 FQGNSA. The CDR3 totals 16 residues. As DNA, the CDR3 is TGTGCCAGCAGCTTATCCCAGGGGGCCTATAATCAGCCCCAGCATTTT. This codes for CASSLSQGAYNQPQHF.

In DNA, the CDR3 is TGTGCCAGCAGCTTGGGACTAGCGGGAGTAGATACGCAGTATTTT. Translating gives CASSLGLAGVDTQYF. This chain uses TRBV11-2 with TRBJ2-3; 14 nucleotides align to TRBD2. There are 15 residues in the CDR3. The germline V gene has CDR1 SGHAT and CDR2 FQNNGV. Trimming removed 3 bases from V and 5 bases from J; junction bases left unmatched: 1.

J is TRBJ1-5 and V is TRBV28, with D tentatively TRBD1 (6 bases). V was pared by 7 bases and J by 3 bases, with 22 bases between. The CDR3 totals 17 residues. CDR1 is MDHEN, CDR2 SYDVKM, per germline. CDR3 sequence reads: CASTREVAGEANQPQHF. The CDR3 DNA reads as TGTGCCAGCACCCGGGAAGTTGCAGGGGAGGCCAATCAGCCCCAGCATTTT.

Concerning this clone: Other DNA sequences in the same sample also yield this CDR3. Here the CDR3 reads CASRAGGGNQPQHF. CDR3 coding DNA: TGTGCCAGCAGGGCAGGGGGTGGCAATCAGCCCCAGCATTTT. The chain uses TRBV6-5 and TRBJ1-5; 7 bases align to TRBD1. Germline V gene lookup returns CDR1 MNHEY and CDR2 SVGAGI. This CDR3 region has 14 residues. V lost 6 bases and J lost 2; bases outside the gene matches: 4.

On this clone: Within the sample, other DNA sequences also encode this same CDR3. This CDR3 reads CASSLAPRETQYF. The CDR3 nucleotides are TGTGCCAGCAGCCTCGCCCCGAGGGAGACCCAGTACTTC. This chain joins TRBV11-3 and TRBJ2-5; D not resolved. The CDR3 extends over 13 amino acids. Trimming cost V 5 bases and J 5 bases, with 12 bases left between them. Looked up from germline, CDR1 is SGHNT and CDR2 is YENEEA.

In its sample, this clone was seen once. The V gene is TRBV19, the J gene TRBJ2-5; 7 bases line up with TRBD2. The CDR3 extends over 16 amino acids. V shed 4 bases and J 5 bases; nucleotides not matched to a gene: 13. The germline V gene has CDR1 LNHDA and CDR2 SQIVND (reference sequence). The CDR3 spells CASSTAFETSWETQYF. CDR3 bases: TGTGCCAGTAGTACTGCGTTTGAGACTAGCTGGGAGACCCAGTACTTC. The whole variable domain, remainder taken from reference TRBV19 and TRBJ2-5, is DGGITQSPKYLFRKEGQNVTLSCEQNLNHDAMYWYRQDPGQGLRLIYYSQIVNDFQKGDIAEGYSVSREKKESFPLTVTSAQKNPTAFYLCASSTAFETSWETQYFGPGTRLLVL.

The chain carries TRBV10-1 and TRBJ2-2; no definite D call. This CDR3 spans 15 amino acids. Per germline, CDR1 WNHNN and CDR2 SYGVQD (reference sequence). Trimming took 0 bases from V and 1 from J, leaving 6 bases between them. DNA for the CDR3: TGCGCCAGCAGTGAGTCGTTGCGGAACACCGGGGAGCTGTTTTTT. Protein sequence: CASSESLRNTGELFF.

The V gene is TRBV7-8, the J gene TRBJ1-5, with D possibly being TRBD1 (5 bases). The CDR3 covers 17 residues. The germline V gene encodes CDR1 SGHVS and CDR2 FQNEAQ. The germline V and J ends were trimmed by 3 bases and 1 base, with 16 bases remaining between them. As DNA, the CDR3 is TGTGCCAGCAGCTTGCCTGCCTTGGACACAAGCAATCAGCCCCAGCATTTT. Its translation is CASSLPALDTSNQPQHF. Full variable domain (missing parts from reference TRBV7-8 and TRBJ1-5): GAGVSQSPRYKVAKRGQDVALRCDPISGHVSLFWYQQALGQGPEFLTYFQNEAQLDKSGLPSDRFFAERPEGSVSTLKIQRTQQEDSAVYLCASSLPALDTSNQPQHFGDGTRLSIL.

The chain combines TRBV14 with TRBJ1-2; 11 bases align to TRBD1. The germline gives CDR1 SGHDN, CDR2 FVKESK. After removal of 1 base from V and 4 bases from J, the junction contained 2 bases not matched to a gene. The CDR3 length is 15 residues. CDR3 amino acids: CASSQVGTGGYGYTF. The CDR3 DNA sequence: TGTGCCAGCAGCCAAGTCGGGACAGGGGGCTATGGCTACACCTTC.

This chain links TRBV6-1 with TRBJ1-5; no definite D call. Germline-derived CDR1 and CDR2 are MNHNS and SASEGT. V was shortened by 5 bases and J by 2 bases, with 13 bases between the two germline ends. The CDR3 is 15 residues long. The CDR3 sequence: CASSKQPNGNQPQHF. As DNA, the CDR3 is TGTGCCAGCAGTAAACAACCGAACGGCAATCAGCCCCAGCATTTT.

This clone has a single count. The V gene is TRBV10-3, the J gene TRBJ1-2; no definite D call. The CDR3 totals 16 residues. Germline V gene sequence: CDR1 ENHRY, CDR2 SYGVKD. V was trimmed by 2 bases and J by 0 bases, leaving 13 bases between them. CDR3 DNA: TGTGCCATCAGTGAGGAGGTAGAGATTCCTAACTATGGCTACACCTTC. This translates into CAISEEVEIPNYGYTF.